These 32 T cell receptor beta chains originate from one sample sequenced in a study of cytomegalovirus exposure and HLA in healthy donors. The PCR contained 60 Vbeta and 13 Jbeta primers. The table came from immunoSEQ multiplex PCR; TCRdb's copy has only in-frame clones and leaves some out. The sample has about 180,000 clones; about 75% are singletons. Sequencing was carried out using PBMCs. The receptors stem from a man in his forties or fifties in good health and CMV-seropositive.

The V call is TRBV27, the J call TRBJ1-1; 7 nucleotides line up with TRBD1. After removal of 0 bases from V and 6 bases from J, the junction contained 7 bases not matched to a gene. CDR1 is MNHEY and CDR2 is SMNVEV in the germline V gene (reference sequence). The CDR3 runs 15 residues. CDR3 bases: TGTGCCAGCAGTTTATCGGCAGGGGGGTTCTCTGAAGCTTTCTTT. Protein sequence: CASSLSAGGFSEAFF.

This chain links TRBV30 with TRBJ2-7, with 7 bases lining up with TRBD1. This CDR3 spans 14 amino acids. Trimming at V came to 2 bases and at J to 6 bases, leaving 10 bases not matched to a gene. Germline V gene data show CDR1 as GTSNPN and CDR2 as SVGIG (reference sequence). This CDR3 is CAWSWGQTSGEQYF. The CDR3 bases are TGTGCCTGGAGTTGGGGACAGACCTCTGGCGAGCAGTACTTC.

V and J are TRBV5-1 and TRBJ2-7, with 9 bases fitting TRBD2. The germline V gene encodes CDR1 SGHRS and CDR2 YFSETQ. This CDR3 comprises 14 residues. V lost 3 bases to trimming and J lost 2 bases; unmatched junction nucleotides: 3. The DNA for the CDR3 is TGCGCCAGCAGCTCCGGCGGGAGGGCCTACGAGCAGTACTTC. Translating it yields CASSSGGRAYEQYF.

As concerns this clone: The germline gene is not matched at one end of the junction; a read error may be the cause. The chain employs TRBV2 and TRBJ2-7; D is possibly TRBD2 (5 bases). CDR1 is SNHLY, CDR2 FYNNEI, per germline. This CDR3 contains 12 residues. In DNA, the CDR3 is TGTGCCAGCAGTGCGACTCTCGCGGGCGGGCGCTTC. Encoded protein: CASSATLAGGRF.

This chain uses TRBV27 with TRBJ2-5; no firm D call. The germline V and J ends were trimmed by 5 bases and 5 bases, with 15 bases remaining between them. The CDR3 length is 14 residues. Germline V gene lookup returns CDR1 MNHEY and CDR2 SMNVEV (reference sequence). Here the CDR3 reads CASSPRDFRETQYF. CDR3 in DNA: TGTGCCAGCAGTCCTAGAGATTTCCGGGAGACCCAGTACTTC.

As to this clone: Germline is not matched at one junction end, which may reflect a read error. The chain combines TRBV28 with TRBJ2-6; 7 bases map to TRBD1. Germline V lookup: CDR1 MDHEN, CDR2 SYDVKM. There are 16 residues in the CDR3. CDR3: CASSLNRGSGANGLTF. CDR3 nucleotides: TGTGCCAGCAGTCTTAACAGGGGCTCTGGGGCCAACGGCCTGACTTTC.

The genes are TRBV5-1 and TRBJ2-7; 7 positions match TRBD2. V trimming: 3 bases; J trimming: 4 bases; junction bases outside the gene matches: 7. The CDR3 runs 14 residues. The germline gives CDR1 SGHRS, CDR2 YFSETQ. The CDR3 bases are TGCGCCAGCAGCTGGGGGGGTTCGCAGTACGAGCAGTACTTC. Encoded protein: CASSWGGSQYEQYF.

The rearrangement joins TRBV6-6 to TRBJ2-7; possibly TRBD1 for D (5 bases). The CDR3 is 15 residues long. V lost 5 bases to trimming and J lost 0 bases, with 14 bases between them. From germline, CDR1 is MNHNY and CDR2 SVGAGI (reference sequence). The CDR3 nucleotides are TGTGCCAGCAGTAGCCGACAGAGAAGCTCCTACGAGCAGTACTTC. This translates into CASSSRQRSSYEQYF.

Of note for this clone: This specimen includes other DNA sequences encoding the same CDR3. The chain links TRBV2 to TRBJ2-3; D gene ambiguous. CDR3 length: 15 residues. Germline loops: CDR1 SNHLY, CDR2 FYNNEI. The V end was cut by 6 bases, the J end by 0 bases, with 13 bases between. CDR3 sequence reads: CASSGLAASTDTQYF. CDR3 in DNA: TGTGCCAGCAGCGGCCTGGCGGCTAGCACAGATACGCAGTATTTT.

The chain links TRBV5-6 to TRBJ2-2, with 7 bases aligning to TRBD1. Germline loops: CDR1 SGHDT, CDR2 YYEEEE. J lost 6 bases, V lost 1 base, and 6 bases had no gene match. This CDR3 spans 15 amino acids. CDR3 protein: CASSLYRGVSGELFF. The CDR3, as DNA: TGTGCCAGCAGCTTGTACAGGGGTGTCTCCGGGGAGCTGTTTTTT.

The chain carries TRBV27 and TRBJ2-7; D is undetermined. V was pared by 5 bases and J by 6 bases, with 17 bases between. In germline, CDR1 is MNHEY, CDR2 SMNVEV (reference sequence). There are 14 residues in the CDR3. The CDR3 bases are TGTGCCAGCAGTCCAATAGCAGATTTCGGCGAGCAGTACTTC. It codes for CASSPIADFGEQYF.

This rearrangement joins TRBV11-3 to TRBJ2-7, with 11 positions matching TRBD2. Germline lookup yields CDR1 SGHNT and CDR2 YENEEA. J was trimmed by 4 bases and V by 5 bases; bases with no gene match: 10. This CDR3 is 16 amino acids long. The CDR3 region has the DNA TGTGCCAGCAGCACCCTTACCGGGACTAGCGGTTACGAGCAGTACTTC. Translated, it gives CASSTLTGTSGYEQYF. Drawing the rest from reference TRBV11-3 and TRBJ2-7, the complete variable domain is EAGVVQSPRYKIIEKKQPVAFWCNPISGHNTLYWYLQNLGQGPELLIRYENEEAVDDSQLPKDRFSAERLKGVDSTLKIQPAELGDSAVYLCASSTLTGTSGYEQYFGPGTRLTVT.

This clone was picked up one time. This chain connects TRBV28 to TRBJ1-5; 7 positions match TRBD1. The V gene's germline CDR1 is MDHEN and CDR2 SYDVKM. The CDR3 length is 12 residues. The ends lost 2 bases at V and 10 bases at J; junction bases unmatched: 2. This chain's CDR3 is CASSLRTGPQHF. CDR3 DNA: TGTGCCAGCAGTTTAAGGACAGGTCCCCAGCATTTT.

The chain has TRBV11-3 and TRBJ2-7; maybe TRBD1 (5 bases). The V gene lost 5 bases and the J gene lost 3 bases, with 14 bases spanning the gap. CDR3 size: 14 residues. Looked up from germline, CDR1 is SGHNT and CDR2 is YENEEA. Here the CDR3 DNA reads TGTGCCAGCAGCCAACCCCAGGGATACTACGAGCAGTACTTC. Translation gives CASSQPQGYYEQYF.

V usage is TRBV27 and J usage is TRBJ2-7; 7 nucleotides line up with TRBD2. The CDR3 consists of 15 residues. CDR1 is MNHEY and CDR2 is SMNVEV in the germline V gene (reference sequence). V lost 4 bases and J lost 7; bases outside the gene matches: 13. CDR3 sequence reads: CASSSLWAGAEEQYF. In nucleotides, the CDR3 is TGTGCCAGCAGTTCCCTCTGGGCGGGAGCTGAGGAGCAGTACTTC.

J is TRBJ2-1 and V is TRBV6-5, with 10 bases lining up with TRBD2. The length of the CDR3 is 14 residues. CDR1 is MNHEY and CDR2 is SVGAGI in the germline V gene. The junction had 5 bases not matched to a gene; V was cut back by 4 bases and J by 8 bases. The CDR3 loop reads CASSSSGRNDEQFF. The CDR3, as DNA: TGTGCCAGCAGTTCTAGCGGGAGAAACGATGAGCAGTTCTTC.

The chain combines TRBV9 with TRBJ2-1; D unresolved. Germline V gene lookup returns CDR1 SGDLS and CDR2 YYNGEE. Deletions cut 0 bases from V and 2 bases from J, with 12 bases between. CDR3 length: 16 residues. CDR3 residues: CASSVDDPRPYNEQFF. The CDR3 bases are TGTGCCAGCAGCGTAGACGACCCCAGGCCCTACAATGAGCAGTTCTTC.

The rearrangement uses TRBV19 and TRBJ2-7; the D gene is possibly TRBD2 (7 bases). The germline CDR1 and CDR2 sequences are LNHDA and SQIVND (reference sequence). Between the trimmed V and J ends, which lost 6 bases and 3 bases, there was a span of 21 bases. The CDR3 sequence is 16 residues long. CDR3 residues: CASSSGGASGNYEQYF. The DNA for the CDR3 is TGTGCCAGTAGCTCTGGGGGGGCCTCTGGAAACTACGAGCAGTACTTC. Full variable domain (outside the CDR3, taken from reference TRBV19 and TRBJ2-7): DGGITQSPKYLFRKEGQNVTLSCEQNLNHDAMYWYRQDPGQGLRLIYYSQIVNDFQKGDIAEGYSVSREKKESFPLTVTSAQKNPTAFYLCASSSGGASGNYEQYFGPGTRLTVT.

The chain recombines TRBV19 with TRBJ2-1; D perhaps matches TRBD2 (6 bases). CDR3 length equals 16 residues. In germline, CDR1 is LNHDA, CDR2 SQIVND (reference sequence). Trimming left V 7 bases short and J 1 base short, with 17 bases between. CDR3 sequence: CASTDRPGESYNEQFF. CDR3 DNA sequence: TGTGCCAGTACCGACCGTCCGGGAGAGTCCTACAATGAGCAGTTCTTC.

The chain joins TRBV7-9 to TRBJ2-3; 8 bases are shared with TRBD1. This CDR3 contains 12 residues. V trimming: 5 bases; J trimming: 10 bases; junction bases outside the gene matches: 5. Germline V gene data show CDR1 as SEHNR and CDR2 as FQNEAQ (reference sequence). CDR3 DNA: TGTGCCAGCAGCCTTGACAGGGGTGCGCAGTATTTT. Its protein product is CASSLDRGAQYF. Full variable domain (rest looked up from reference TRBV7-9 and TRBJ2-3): DTGVSQNPRHKITKRGQNVTFRCDPISEHNRLYWYRQTLGQGPEFLTYFQNEAQLEKSRLLSDRFSAERPKGSFSTLEIQRTEQGDSAMYLCASSLDRGAQYFGPGTRLTVL.

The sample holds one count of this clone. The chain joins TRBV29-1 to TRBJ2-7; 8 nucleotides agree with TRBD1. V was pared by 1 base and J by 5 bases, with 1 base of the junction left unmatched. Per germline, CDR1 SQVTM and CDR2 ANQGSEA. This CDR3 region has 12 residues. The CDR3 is CSVEGDRNEQYF. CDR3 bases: TGCAGCGTTGAAGGGGACAGGAACGAGCAGTACTTC.

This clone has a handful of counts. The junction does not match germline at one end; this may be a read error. CDR3 coding DNA: TGTGCCAGCAGTGAACTGGGGAGAGGGCTAGCCAAAAACAGTCAGTACTTC. This encodes CASSELGRGLAKNSQYF. This chain connects TRBV6-1 to TRBJ2-4, with TRBD2 as a possible D gene (5 bases). CDR1 is MNHNS and CDR2 is SASEGT in the germline V gene. This CDR3 contains 17 residues.

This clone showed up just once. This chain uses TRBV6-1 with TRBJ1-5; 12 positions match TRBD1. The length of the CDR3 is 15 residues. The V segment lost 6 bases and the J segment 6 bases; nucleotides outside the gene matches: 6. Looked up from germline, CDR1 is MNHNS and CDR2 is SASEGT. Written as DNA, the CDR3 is TGTGCCAGCAGAAACCGGGACAGGGGGCTTCAGCCCCAGCATTTT. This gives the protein CASRNRDRGLQPQHF.

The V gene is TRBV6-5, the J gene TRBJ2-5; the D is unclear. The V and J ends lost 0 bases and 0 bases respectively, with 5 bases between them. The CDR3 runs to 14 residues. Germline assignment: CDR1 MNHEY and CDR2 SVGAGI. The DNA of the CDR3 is TGTGCCAGCAGTTACTCTGCGGACCAAGAGACCCAGTACTTC. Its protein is CASSYSADQETQYF.

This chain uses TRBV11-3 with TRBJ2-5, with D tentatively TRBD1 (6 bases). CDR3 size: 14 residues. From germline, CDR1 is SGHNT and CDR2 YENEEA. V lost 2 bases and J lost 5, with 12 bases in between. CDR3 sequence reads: CASSLQGIGETQYF. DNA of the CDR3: TGTGCCAGCAGCTTACAGGGGATTGGGGAGACCCAGTACTTC.

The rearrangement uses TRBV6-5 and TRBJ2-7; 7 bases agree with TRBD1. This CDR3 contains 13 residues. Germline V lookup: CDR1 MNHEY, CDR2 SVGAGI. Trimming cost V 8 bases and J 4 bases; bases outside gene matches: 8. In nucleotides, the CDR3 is TGTGCCAGCGGGGGACAGAGACCTTACGAGCAGTACTTC. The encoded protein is CASGGQRPYEQYF.

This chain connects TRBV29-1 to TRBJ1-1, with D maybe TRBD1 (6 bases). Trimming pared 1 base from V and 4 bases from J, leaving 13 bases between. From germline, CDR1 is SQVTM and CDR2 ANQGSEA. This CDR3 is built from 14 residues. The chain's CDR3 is CSVEATVGGTEAFF. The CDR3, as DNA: TGCAGCGTTGAAGCGACGGTAGGGGGCACTGAAGCTTTCTTT.

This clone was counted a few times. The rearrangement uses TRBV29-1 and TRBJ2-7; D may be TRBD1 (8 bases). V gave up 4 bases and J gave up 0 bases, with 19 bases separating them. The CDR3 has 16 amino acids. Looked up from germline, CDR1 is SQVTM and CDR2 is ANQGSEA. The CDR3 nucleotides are TGCAGCGTTGTGGACAGGGAGGGCCAAAGCTCCTACGAGCAGTACTTC. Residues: CSVVDREGQSSYEQYF.

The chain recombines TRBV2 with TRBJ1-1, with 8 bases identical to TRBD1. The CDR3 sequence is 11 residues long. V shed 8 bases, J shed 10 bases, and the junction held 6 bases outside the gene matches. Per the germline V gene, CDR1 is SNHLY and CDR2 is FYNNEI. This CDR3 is CASRTGKGAFF. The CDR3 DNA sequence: TGTGCCAGCCGGACAGGGAAGGGAGCTTTCTTT.

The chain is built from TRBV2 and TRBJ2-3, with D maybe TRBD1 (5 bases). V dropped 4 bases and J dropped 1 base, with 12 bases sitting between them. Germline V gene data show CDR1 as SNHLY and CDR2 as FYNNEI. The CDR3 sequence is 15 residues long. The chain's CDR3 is CASSAPRGGTDTQYF. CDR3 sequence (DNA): TGTGCCAGCAGTGCGCCTAGGGGCGGCACAGATACGCAGTATTTT. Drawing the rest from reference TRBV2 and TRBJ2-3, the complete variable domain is EPEVTQTPSHQVTQMGQEVILRCVPISNHLYFYWYRQILGQKVEFLVSFYNNEISEKSEIFDDQFSVERPDGSNFTLKIRSTKLEDSAMYFCASSAPRGGTDTQYFGPGTRLTVL.

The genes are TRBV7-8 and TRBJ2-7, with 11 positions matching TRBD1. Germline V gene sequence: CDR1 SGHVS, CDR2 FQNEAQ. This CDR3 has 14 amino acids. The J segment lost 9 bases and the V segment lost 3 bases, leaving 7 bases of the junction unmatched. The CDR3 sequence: CASSFRDRGTRQYF. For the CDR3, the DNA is TGTGCCAGCAGCTTCCGGGACAGGGGGACTCGGCAGTACTTC.

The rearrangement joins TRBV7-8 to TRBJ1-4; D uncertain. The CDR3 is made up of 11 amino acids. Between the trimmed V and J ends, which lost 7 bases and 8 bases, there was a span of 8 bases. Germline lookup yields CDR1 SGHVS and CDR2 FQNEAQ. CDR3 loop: CASTRREKLFF. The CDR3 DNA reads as TGTGCCAGCACGAGGAGGGAAAAACTGTTTTTT.